This T cell receptor beta chain was recovered during a study of cytomegalovirus exposure and HLA in healthy donors. This clone was found a few times. Its antigen remains unidentified. This CDR3 has 18 residues. CDR1 is LGHNA and CDR2 is YNFKEQ in the germline V gene. J was trimmed by 7 bases and V by 0 bases; bases with no gene match: 13. 60 Vbeta and 13 Jbeta primers were used in PCR. Clones were read by immunoSEQ multiplex PCR, and TCRdb kept only the in-frame ones, dropping some. The sample lists about 140,000 clones; approximately 80% were seen once. Findings of the study overall: Altogether, some 170 TCR beta chains were recorded as cytomegalovirus-associated.

Sequencing input: PBMCs. This chain joins TRBV4-2 and TRBJ2-1, with 9 bases fitting TRBD2. The receptor comes from a man in his thirties or forties in good health and CMV-seronegative. Here the CDR3 reads CASSQEGLAGSLVNEQFF. CDR3 DNA sequence: TGTGCCAGCAGCCAAGAAGGGCTAGCGGGATCCTTGGTAAATGAGCAGTTCTTC.